This is a list of T cell receptor beta chains from one sample in a study of T-cell reconstitution after alpha-beta-depleted transplantation in children. TCRdb reprocessed the PCR reads with MiXCR, giving one entry per CDR3 protein. Of about 190,000 distinct CDR3 sequences listed, 11% are singletons. This specimen consisted of PBMCs, obtained before TCRalphabeta/CD19-depleted stem cell transplant. These receptor sequences come from a boy aged 2 to 10 with acute myeloid leukemia, due to receive a stem cell transplant. Each CDR3 is given with its conserved first and last residue. The D gene is left open where the match is weak. Clone size is stated in some rows and not others, as once, few, many or a class when expanded.

many	-	TRBV20-1	TRBJ1-6	TGCAGTGCAGATTATGCCGGCTGGAATTCACCCCTCCACTTT	CSADYAGWNSPLHF
many	-	TRBV6-6	TRBJ1-2	TGTGCCAGCAGGACCACCCGCAACTATGGCTACACCTTC	CASRTTRNYGYTF
many	-	TRBV7-3	TRBJ1-1	TGTGCCAGCAGCTTATCTGGCGGGAACACTGAAGCTTTCTTT	CASSLSGGNTEAFF
many	-	TRBV27	TRBJ1-3	TGTGCCAGCAGGCTGGCGGCTTCTGGAAACACCATATATTTT	CASRLAASGNTIYF
many	-	TRBV20-1	TRBJ2-1	TGCAGTCCCCGAGGGCCGACTACCAATGAGCAGTTCTTC	CSPRGPTTNEQFF
many	-	TRBV20-1	TRBJ2-3	TGCAGTGCTAGAGTCAAACGAGAACAGATCATCACAGATACGCAGTATTTT	CSARVKREQIITDTQYF
many	TRBD2	TRBV6-1	TRBJ2-3	TGTGCCACTAATAGCGGGGACACAGATACGCAGTATTTT	CATNSGDTDTQYF
many	-	TRBV28	TRBJ2-7	TGTGCCAGCAGGCCCGGGACACCCACCTACGAGCAGTACTTC	CASRPGTPTYEQYF
many	-	TRBV6-4	TRBJ1-2	TGTGCCAGCAGTGTGGGGGCCGGCTATGGCTACACCTTC	CASSVGAGYGYTF
many	-	TRBV5-5	TRBJ2-1	TGTGCCAGCAGCACCAATGAGCAGTTCTTC	CASSTNEQFF
many	-	TRBV13	TRBJ1-2	TGTGCCAGCAGTGTGATGGGGGGTGGCTACACCTTC	CASSVMGGGYTF
-	-	TRBV25-1	TRBJ2-5	TGTGCCAGCGGCCCCAGACAGGCGCTCCCTCACCAAGAGACCCAGTACTTC	CASGPRQALPHQETQYF
many	-	TRBV20-1	TRBJ2-4	TGCAGTGCTAGAGACAGGGGGGTAAACATTCAGTACTTC	CSARDRGVNIQYF
many	TRBD2	TRBV5-1	TRBJ2-5	TGCGCCAGCAGCTCGGGACTAGCGGGGATCCAAGAGACCCAGTACTTC	CASSSGLAGIQETQYF